This TCR beta chain was found in a study of blood T cell repertoires in COVID-19. As for the study in general: From the United States, Italy and Spain came samples of acute and convalescent COVID-19.

The CDR3 is made up of 15 amino acids. The V segment lost 0 bases and the J segment 7 bases; nucleotides outside the gene matches: 2. The germline V gene encodes CDR1 MDHEN and CDR2 SYDVKM. Original data processing: From reference gene primer amplification, estimates of nucleated cell counts were derived. This table comes from immunoSEQ multiplex PCR, and its TCRdb copy is limited to in-frame clones, with some not included. D and trimming were read from the DNA, whereas the V and J calls and clone size are those reported in that table. Of approximately 200,000 clones listed, 70% to 90% were seen once; the top ten hold around 0.97%.

The material sequenced was peripheral blood. The chain links TRBV28 to TRBJ1-4; TRBD1 agrees at 10 bases. This TCR derives from a man aged 40-55 years with acute or convalescent COVID-19. The CDR3 DNA follows: TGTGCCAGCAGTTTATGGAGGGACAGGGGTGAAAAACTGTTTTTT. It is translated as CASSLWRDRGEKLFF. The full variable domain, in which reference TRBV28 and TRBJ1-4 provide the parts outside the CDR3, is DVKVTQSSRYLVKRTGEKVFLECVQDMDHENMFWYRQDPGLGLRLIYFSYDVKMKEKGDIPEGYSVSREKKERFSLILESASTNQTSMYLCASSLWRDRGEKLFFGSGTQLSVL.